Here is one TCR beta chain with its context. Donors sampled were nominally healthy, though unrecorded immune exposures were likely. PCR involved 60 Vbeta and 13 Jbeta primers. Clones were sequenced by immunoSEQ multiplex PCR, and TCRdb holds only the in-frame ones, with some missing. Of 150,000 to 200,000 clones listed, approximately 76% are singletons. The sample originates from a study of cytomegalovirus exposure and HLA in healthy donors. The germline CDR1 and CDR2 sequences are SGHKS and YYEKEE (reference sequence). This CDR3 has 20 residues. The V and J ends lost 2 bases and 2 bases respectively, with 23 bases between them.

The rearrangement links TRBV5-5 to TRBJ1-6; D is uncertain. The receptor's source is a female donor in good health and CMV-seronegative. The sample comprised PBMCs. CDR3 amino acids: CASSFESGPHYGAYNSPLHF. The DNA for the CDR3 is TGTGCCAGCAGCTTCGAATCTGGCCCGCACTATGGCGCCTATAATTCACCCCTCCACTTT.